This T cell receptor beta chain was observed in a study of cytomegalovirus exposure and HLA in healthy donors. The PCR ran on 60 Vbeta and 13 Jbeta primers. Sequencing used immunoSEQ multiplex PCR; TCRdb keeps in-frame clones, though not all of them. In the table there are tens of thousands of clones, approximately 71% of which are singletons. Findings and limits, study-wide: The study labeled under 200 TCR beta chains cytomegalovirus-associated.

The germline gives CDR1 MNHNS, CDR2 SASEGT. With V trimmed by 2 bases and J by 7 bases, 8 bases remained unmatched. The CDR3 has 15 residues. Regarding this clone: Its target is unknown.

The sequenced sample consisted of PBMCs. The gene calls are TRBV6-1 and TRBJ1-5; 7 positions match TRBD1. This TCR derives from a man aged 25 to 45 in good health and CMV-seronegative. The CDR3 protein is CASSERRAGGQPQHF. CDR3 bases: TGTGCCAGCAGTGAACGAAGGGCAGGGGGACAGCCCCAGCATTTT.